This TCR beta chain was found in a study of beta chain features in type 1 diabetes. The CDR3 is 13 amino acids. Losses at the gene ends were 3 bases for V and 11 bases for J; bases not matched to a gene: 8. CDR1 is MGHDK and CDR2 is SYGVNS in the germline V gene. A sort by CD45RO/CCR7/CD25/CD127/CD95/CD27 yielded CD4+ naive, central memory, regulatory and stem cell-like memory cells. TCRB transcripts that were expressed got sequenced, as all of the isolated RNA had been reverse transcribed. Clones were sequenced by immunoSEQ multiplex PCR, and TCRdb holds only the in-frame ones, with some missing. The sample shows about 260,000 clones, under 70% of them seen only once.

This receptor was obtained from a young man in good health. The J gene is TRBJ2-5, the V gene TRBV25-1, with 8 positions matching TRBD2. The material sequenced was naive CD4+ T cells from blood. The CDR3 DNA sequence: TGTGCCAGCAGTGACCCGGGAGCGGGAGAGCAGTACTTC. Amino acids: CASSDPGAGEQYF.